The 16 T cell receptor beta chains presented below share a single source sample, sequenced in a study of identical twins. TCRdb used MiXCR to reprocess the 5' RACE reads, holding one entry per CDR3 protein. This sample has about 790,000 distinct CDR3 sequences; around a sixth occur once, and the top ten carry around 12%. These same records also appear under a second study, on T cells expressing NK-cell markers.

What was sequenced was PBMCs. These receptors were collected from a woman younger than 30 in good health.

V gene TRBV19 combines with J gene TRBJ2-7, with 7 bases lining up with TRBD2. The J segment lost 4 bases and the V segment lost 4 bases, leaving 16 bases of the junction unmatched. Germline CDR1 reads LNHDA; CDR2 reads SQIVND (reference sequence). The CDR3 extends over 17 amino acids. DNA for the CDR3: TGTGCCAGTAGTAGACACCACTCCAGCGGGAAGGGGTACGAGCAGTACTTC. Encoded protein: CASSRHHSSGKGYEQYF.

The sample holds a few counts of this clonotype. This CDR3 reads CASSPGRINGYTF. CDR3 bases: TGTGCCAGCAGTCCTGGGAGGATCAATGGCTACACCTTC. This chain links TRBV12-3 or TRBV12-4 with TRBJ1-2; no clear D gene. The V end was cut by 5 bases, the J end by 6 bases, with 13 bases between. This CDR3 has 13 residues.

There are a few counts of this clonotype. For the CDR3, the DNA is TGTGCCAGCAGCACAAGCGACAGATTACGCTCCTACGAGCAGTACTTC. Translating gives CASSTSDRLRSYEQYF. This rearrangement joins TRBV13 to TRBJ2-7; a possible D gene is TRBD1 (5 bases). V lost 5 bases to trimming and J lost 0 bases, with 17 bases between them. The CDR3 consists of 16 residues. CDR1 is PRHDT and CDR2 is FYEKMQ in the germline V gene (reference sequence).

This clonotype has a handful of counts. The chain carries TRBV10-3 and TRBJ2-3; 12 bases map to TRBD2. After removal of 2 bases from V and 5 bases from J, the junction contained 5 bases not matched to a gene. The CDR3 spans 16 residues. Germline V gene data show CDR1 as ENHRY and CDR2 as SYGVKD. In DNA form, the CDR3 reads TGTGCCATCAGTGAGCACCTAGCGGGGGGGCAAGATACGCAGTATTTT. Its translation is CAISEHLAGGQDTQYF.

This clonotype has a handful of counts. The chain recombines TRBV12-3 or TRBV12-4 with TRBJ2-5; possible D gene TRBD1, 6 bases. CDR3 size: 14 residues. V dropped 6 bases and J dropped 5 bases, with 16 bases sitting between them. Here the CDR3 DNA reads TGTGCCAGCAGCTCCCTAGGGGGATCCGAGACCCAGTACTTC. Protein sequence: CASSSLGGSETQYF.

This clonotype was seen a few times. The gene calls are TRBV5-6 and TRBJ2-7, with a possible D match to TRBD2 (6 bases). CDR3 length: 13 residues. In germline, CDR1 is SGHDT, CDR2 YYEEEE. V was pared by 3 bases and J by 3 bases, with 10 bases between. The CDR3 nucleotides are TGTGCCAGCAGCTGGGGCGGGGACTACGAGCAGTACTTC. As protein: CASSWGGDYEQYF.

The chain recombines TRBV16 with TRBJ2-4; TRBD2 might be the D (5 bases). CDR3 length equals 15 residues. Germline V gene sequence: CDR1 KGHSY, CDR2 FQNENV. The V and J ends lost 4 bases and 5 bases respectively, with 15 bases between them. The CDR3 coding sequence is TGTGCCAGCAGCCGCGCTGGCGGACTTCAAAACATTCAGTACTTC. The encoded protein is CASSRAGGLQNIQYF.

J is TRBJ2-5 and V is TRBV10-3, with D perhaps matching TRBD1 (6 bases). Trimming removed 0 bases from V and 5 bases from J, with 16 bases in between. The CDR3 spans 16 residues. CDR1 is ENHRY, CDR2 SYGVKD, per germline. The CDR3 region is CAISESGHPSGETQYF. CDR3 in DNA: TGTGCCATCAGTGAGTCGGGACACCCTTCGGGGGAGACCCAGTACTTC.

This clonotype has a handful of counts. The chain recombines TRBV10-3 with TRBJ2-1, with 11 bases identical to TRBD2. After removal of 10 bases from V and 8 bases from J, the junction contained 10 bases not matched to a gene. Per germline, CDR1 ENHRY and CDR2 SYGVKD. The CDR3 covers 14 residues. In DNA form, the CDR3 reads TGTGCCACAATTCTAGCGGGAGGCATAGATGAGCAGTTCTTC. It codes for CATILAGGIDEQFF.

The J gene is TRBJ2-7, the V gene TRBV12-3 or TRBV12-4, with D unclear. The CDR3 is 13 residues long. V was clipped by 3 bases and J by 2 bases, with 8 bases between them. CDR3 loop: CASSFGYTYEQYF. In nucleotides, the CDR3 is TGTGCCAGCAGTTTCGGATATACCTACGAGCAGTACTTC.

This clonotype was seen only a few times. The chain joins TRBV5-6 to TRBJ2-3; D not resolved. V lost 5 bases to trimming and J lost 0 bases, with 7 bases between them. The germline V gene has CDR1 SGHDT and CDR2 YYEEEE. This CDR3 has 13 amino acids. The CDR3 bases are TGTGCCAGCAGACAGTCTAGCACAGATACGCAGTATTTT. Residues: CASRQSSTDTQYF.

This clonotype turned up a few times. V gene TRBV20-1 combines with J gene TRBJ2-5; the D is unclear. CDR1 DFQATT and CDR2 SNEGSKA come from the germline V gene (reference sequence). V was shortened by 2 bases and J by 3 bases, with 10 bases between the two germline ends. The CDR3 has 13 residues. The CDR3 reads CSARNLGEETQYF. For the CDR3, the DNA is TGCAGTGCTAGAAACCTAGGAGAAGAGACCCAGTACTTC.

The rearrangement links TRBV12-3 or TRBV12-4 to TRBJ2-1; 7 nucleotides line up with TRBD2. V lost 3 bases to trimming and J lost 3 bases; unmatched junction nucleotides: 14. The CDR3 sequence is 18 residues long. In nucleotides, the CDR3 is TGTGCCAGCAGTTTCCCTACCTCACTAGCGCGGAACTACAATGAGCAGTTCTTC. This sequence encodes CASSFPTSLARNYNEQFF.

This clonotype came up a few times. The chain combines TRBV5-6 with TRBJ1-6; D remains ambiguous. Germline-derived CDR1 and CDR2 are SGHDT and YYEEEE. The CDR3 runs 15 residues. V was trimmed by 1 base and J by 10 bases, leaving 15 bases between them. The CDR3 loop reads CASSLIAAPSSPLHF. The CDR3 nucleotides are TGTGCCAGCAGCTTGATTGCCGCGCCGTCCTCACCCCTCCACTTT.

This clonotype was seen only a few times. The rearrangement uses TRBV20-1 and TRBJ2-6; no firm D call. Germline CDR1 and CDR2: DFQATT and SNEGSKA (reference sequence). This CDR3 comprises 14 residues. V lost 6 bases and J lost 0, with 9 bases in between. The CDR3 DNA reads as TGCAGTGCCGCCGCCTACTCTGGGGCCAACGTCCTGACTTTC. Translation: CSAAAYSGANVLTF.

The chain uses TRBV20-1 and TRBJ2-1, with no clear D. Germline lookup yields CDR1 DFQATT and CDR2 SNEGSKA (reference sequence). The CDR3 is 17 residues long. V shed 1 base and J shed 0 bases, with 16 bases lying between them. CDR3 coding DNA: TGCAGTGCTAGAGGCCTAGGGTTGTGGAGCTCCTACAATGAGCAGTTCTTC. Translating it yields CSARGLGLWSSYNEQFF.